The entry below describes one T cell receptor (beta chain). Its antigen remains unidentified. These data are taken from a study of cytomegalovirus exposure and HLA in healthy donors. About the research overall: The Caucasian-associated ancestry cluster contained about four fifths of the approximately 420 genotyped donors.

The PCR made use of 60 Vbeta and 13 Jbeta primers. The repertoire was sequenced with immunoSEQ multiplex PCR; TCRdb's copy has only in-frame clones and lacks some. This sample has around 100,000 clones; about 70% occur once, and the top ten carry about 9%. V was cut by 6 bases and J by 0 bases, with 8 bases left in between. CDR3 length equals 12 residues. Germline CDR1 SQVTM, CDR2 ANQGSEA. Points from the study as a whole: Researchers counted around 160 TCR beta chains as cytomegalovirus-associated.

The material sequenced was PBMCs. The TCR originated in a man aged 25 to 45 in good health and CMV-seropositive. The chain couples TRBV29-1 to TRBJ1-1; D may be TRBD1 (5 bases). DNA of the CDR3: TGCAGCGTGATCAGGGTGAACACTGAAGCTTTCTTT. Amino acid sequence: CSVIRVNTEAFF.